These 15 T cell receptor beta chains were sequenced from one sample in a study of blood T cell repertoires in COVID-19. The method was immunoSEQ multiplex PCR; TCRdb's version includes in-frame clones alone and lacks a portion of them. The table records around 84,000 clones, approximately 78% of them present only once. The specimen sequenced was peripheral blood. All receptors derive from a man between 60 and 75 years old with COVID-19, enrolled during active disease.

The rearrangement joins TRBV3-1 (or the pseudogene TRBV3-2) to TRBJ1-2; 7 bases fit TRBD1. The CDR3 consists of 14 residues. The trim removed 4 bases at V and 9 bases at J, leaving 11 bases unmatched. Germline V gene sequence: CDR1 LGHDT, CDR2 YNNKEL (reference sequence). The CDR3 DNA reads TGTGCCAGCAGCCCTTGGTCAGGGGGTGCCCGCTACACCTTC. Translated, it gives CASSPWSGGARYTF.

The chain links TRBV5-1 to TRBJ2-7; D is ambiguous. Trimming removed 0 bases at V and 0 bases at J, with 10 bases between. Germline lookup yields CDR1 SGHRS and CDR2 YFSETQ. The CDR3 contains 15 residues. The CDR3 reads CASSLALSSSYEQYF. The CDR3 nucleotides read TGCGCCAGCAGCTTGGCCTTATCTAGCTCCTACGAGCAGTACTTC.

The chain employs TRBV5-6 and TRBJ1-2; a possible D gene is TRBD1 (5 bases). There are 16 residues in the CDR3. Trimming removed 4 bases from V and 1 base from J, with 17 bases in between. In germline, CDR1 is SGHDT, CDR2 YYEEEE. CDR3 in DNA: TGTGCCAGCAGCACTAGCCCGACGGGACTTAACTATGGCTACACCTTC. Translated: CASSTSPTGLNYGYTF.

This chain links TRBV6-2 or TRBV6-3 with TRBJ1-2; 8 positions agree with TRBD1. This CDR3 has 14 residues. CDR1 and CDR2 (germline): MNHEY, SVGEGT. The ends lost 5 bases at V and 8 bases at J; junction bases unmatched: 10. The CDR3, as DNA: TGTGCCAGCAGTACCGCTCAGGGGGCAGAGGGCTACACCTTC. Translation: CASSTAQGAEGYTF.

This clone was recorded once. V is TRBV25-1 and J is TRBJ1-6; D gene uncertain. The V gene lost 2 bases and the J gene lost 7 bases, with 6 bases spanning the gap. Germline V gene sequence: CDR1 MGHDK, CDR2 SYGVNS. The CDR3 length is 13 residues. The CDR3 spells CASSEQRNSPLHF. CDR3 DNA sequence: TGTGCCAGCAGTGAACAGAGGAATTCACCCCTCCACTTT.

This clone showed up just once. The rearrangement links TRBV30 to TRBJ1-1, with 7 positions matching TRBD1. V lost 2 bases and J lost 1; bases outside the gene matches: 1. The CDR3 spans 13 residues. Germline V CDR1 and CDR2: GTSNPN, SVGIG (reference sequence). CDR3: CAWSRQGNTEAFF. In DNA form, the CDR3 reads TGTGCCTGGAGTCGACAGGGGAACACTGAAGCTTTCTTT.

This chain joins TRBV5-1 and TRBJ2-3; tentatively, D is TRBD2 (5 bases). The CDR3 spans 14 residues. Trimming removed 2 bases from V and 2 bases from J, with 9 bases in between. CDR1 is SGHRS, CDR2 YFSETQ, per germline. The CDR3 spells CASSLEGLTDTQYF. CDR3 sequence (DNA): TGCGCCAGCAGCTTAGAGGGTCTCACAGATACGCAGTATTTT.

The rearrangement joins TRBV9 to TRBJ2-1, with D unresolved. The ends were cut back, 0 bases at V and 7 bases at J, with 14 bases in the middle. Germline values: CDR1 SGDLS, CDR2 YYNGEE. The CDR3 extends over 15 amino acids. The chain's CDR3 is CASSVGGVIWNEQFF. The CDR3 bases are TGTGCCAGCAGCGTAGGAGGAGTAATATGGAATGAGCAGTTCTTC.

The V gene is TRBV5-1, the J gene TRBJ2-1, with D perhaps matching TRBD1 (7 bases). Germline V gene lookup returns CDR1 SGHRS and CDR2 YFSETQ. V gave up 0 bases and J gave up 6 bases, with 16 bases separating them. This CDR3 is 16 amino acids long. CDR3 region: CASSLVGSGGLNEQFF. As DNA, the CDR3 is TGCGCCAGCAGCTTGGTAGGCTCAGGGGGACTCAATGAGCAGTTCTTC.

The table lists this clone with a count of one. The V gene is TRBV6-5, the J gene TRBJ2-5; D is unresolved. Germline V CDR1 and CDR2: MNHEY, SVGAGI. The CDR3 sequence is 15 residues long. With 0 bases removed from V and 1 base from J, the gap between germline ends came to 9 bases. The CDR3 loop reads CASSYSGRFQETQYF. In nucleotides, the CDR3 is TGTGCCAGCAGTTACTCGGGCAGGTTCCAAGAGACCCAGTACTTC.

This clone was seen more than once but under ten times. This sequence joins TRBV5-6 and TRBJ2-6; no definite D call. V shed 2 bases and J shed 2 bases, with 5 bases lying between them. This CDR3 is built from 14 residues. Germline CDR1 SGHDT, CDR2 YYEEEE. CDR3 bases: TGTGCCAGCAGCTTAGAGACTGGGGCCAACGTCCTGACTTTC. Translated: CASSLETGANVLTF.

The chain joins TRBV15 to TRBJ1-3, with no clear D. This CDR3 is 15 amino acids long. From germline, CDR1 is LNHNV and CDR2 YYDKDF (reference sequence). With 0 bases removed from V and 2 bases from J, the gap between germline ends came to 8 bases. Written as DNA, the CDR3 is TGTGCCACCAGCAGAGATCCCTCCGCTGGAAACACCATATATTTT. As protein: CATSRDPSAGNTIYF.

The table lists this clone with a count of one. V usage is TRBV5-4 and J usage is TRBJ2-7, with D possibly TRBD1 on 6 matching bases. The CDR3 sequence is 12 residues long. From germline, CDR1 is SGHNT and CDR2 YYREEE (reference sequence). Trimming stripped 1 base from V and 4 bases from J, with 6 bases between. CDR3 amino acids: CASSLTGYEQYF. CDR3 bases: TGTGCCAGCAGCTTGACAGGGTACGAGCAGTACTTC. Complete variable domain (other parts from reference TRBV5-4 and TRBJ2-7): ETGVTQSPTHLIKTRGQQVTLRCSSQSGHNTVSWYQQALGQGPQFIFQYYREEENGRGNFPPRFSGLQFPNYSSELNVNALELDDSALYLCASSLTGYEQYFGPGTRLTVT.

The chain joins TRBV10-3 to TRBJ2-7, with 10 nucleotides matching TRBD2. The germline gives CDR1 ENHRY, CDR2 SYGVKD. The CDR3 sequence is 16 residues long. The J segment lost 8 bases and the V segment lost 2 bases, leaving 12 bases of the junction unmatched. CDR3 region: CAISEDRSGGALKQYF. The CDR3 region has the DNA TGTGCCATCAGTGAGGATAGGAGCGGGGGGGCCCTTAAGCAGTACTTC.

This clone was observed once. V gene TRBV9 combines with J gene TRBJ2-3; 12 nucleotides line up with TRBD2. This CDR3 has 16 residues. J lost 5 bases, V lost 2 bases, and 6 bases had no gene match. Germline CDR1 is SGDLS and CDR2 is YYNGEE. The CDR3 region is CASSVETSGSLDTQYF. In DNA form, the CDR3 reads TGTGCCAGCAGCGTGGAGACTAGCGGGAGCCTAGATACGCAGTATTTT. The full variable domain, its missing parts supplied by reference TRBV9 and TRBJ2-3, is DSGVTQTPKHLITATGQRVTLRCSPRSGDLSVYWYQQSLDQGLQFLIQYYNGEERAKGNILERFSAQQFPDLHSELNLSSLELGDSALYFCASSVETSGSLDTQYFGPGTRLTVL.